Listed below are T cell receptor beta chains from one sample, sequenced in a study of neurological immune-mediated disorders. TCRdb used MiXCR to reprocess the 5' RACE reads, holding one entry per CDR3 protein. Found here are 55,000 to 75,000 distinct CDR3 sequences, roughly 2.5% of them singletons; the top ten hold approximately 3%. The sequenced material came from PBMCs. These receptors were collected from a middle-aged man with multiple sclerosis. Each CDR3 is given with its conserved first and last residue. The order of the fields is J gene, clone size, V gene, D gene, CDR3 protein, CDR3 DNA. A D gene is named only where the DNA matches it firmly. Some rows have no size entry. The others give once, few or many, or a class for an expanded clone.

>TRBJ2-5|many|TRBV7-3|TRBD2
CASSLSGGQETQYF
TGTGCCAGCAGCTTAAGCGGGGGCCAAGAGACCCAGTACTTC
>TRBJ2-2|many|TRBV7-2|.
CASTPPRGPTGGELFF
TGTGCCAGCACCCCACCGCGGGGCCCTACGGGCGGGGAGCTGTTTTTT
>TRBJ1-1|many|TRBV5-1|.
CASSLDGSMNTEAFF
TGCGCCAGCAGCTTGGACGGCAGCATGAACACTGAAGCTTTCTTT
>TRBJ1-5|many|TRBV2|TRBD1
CASADRGPGNQPQHF
TGTGCCAGCGCAGACAGGGGACCTGGCAATCAGCCCCAGCATTTT
>TRBJ2-6|medium-sized|TRBV5-1|.
CASSNEVSGANVLTF
TGCGCCAGCAGCAACGAGGTATCTGGGGCCAACGTCCTGACTTTC
>TRBJ1-5|many|TRBV6-2/TRBV6-3|TRBD1
CASSYSRDRGPSSNQPQHF
TGTGCCAGCAGTTACAGCCGGGACAGGGGGCCGTCTAGCAATCAGCCCCAGCATTTT
>TRBJ2-2|many|TRBV13|TRBD2
CASSLKTSGDTGELFF
TGTGCCAGCAGCTTAAAAACTAGCGGAGACACCGGGGAGCTGTTTTTT
>TRBJ1-2|many|TRBV20-1|.
CSASKGLEANYGYTF
TGCAGTGCTAGTAAAGGACTTGAGGCGAACTATGGCTACACCTTC
>TRBJ2-5|many|TRBV3-1|.
CASSQDGLAGETQYF
TGTGCCAGCAGCCAAGATGGGCTAGCTGGCGAGACCCAGTACTTC
>TRBJ2-3|many|TRBV5-1|TRBD1
CASSQTGGRTDTQYF
TGCGCCAGCAGCCAGACAGGGGGGCGCACAGATACGCAGTATTTT
>TRBJ2-7|many|TRBV7-8|.
CASSLGQIYEQYF
TGTGCCAGCAGCTTAGGTCAGATCTACGAGCAGTACTTC
>TRBJ2-1|many|TRBV12-3/TRBV12-4|TRBD2
CASSFIAGGPNEQFF
TGTGCCAGCAGTTTTATAGCGGGGGGGCCCAATGAGCAGTTCTTC
>TRBJ2-7|few|TRBV10-3|TRBD1
CAIAGQVSYEQYF
TGTGCCATCGCCGGACAGGTGTCCTACGAGCAGTACTTC
>TRBJ1-5|many|TRBV7-2|.
CASSFGKGQPQHF
TGTGCCAGCAGCTTTGGAAAGGGCCAGCCCCAGCATTTT
>TRBJ2-1|many|TRBV10-3|.
CAISGGRSYNEQFF
TGTGCCATCAGCGGGGGGCGATCCTACAATGAGCAGTTCTTC
>TRBJ2-7|.|TRBV21-1|.
CASSKEDHPGQGANKGPYEQYF
TGTGCCAGCAGCAAAGAAGACCATCCGGGACAGGGGGCAAATAAGGGTCCCTACGAGCAGTACTTC
>TRBJ2-1|many|TRBV6-2/TRBV6-3|TRBD2
CASSFASGRNEQFF
TGTGCCAGCAGTTTCGCTAGCGGGCGCAATGAGCAGTTCTTC
>TRBJ2-7|many|TRBV5-1|.
CASSLEQAYEQYF
TGCGCCAGCAGCTTGGAACAGGCCTACGAGCAGTACTTC
>TRBJ2-5|many|TRBV5-5|.
CASSFLGTQYF
TGTGCCAGCAGCTTTCTAGGGACCCAGTACTTC
>TRBJ1-1|many|TRBV20-1|.
CRPGHMNTEAFF
TGCAGGCCGGGACATATGAACACTGAAGCTTTCTTT